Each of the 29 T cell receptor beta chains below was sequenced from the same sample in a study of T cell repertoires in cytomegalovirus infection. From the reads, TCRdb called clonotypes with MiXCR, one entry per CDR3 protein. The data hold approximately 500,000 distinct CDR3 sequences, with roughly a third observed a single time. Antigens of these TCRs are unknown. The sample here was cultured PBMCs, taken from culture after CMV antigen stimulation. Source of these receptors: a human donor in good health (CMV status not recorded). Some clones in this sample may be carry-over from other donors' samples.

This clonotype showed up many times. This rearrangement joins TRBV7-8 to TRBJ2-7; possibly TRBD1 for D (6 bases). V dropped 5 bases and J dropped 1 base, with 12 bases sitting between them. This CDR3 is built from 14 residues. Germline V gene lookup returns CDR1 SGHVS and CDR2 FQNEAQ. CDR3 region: CASSLSGQSYEQYF. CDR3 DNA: TGTGCCAGCAGCCTCAGTGGACAGTCCTACGAGCAGTACTTC.

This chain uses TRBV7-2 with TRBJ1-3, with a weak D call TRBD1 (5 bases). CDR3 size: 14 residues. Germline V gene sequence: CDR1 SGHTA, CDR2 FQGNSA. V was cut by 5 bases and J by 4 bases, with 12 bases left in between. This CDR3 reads CASSRRDLGNTIYF. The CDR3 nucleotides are TGTGCCAGCAGCCGCCGGGACCTGGGAAACACCATATATTTT.

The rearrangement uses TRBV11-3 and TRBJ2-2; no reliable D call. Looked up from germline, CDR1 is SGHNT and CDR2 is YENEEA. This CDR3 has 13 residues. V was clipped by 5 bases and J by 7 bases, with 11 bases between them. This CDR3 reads CASSPFWGGELFF. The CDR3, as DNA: TGTGCCAGCAGCCCGTTCTGGGGCGGGGAGCTGTTTTTT.

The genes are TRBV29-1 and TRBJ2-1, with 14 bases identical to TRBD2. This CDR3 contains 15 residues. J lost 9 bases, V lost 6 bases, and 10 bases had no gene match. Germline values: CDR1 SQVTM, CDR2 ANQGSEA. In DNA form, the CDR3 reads TGCAGCGTCGAGGGACTAGCGGGAGCTCGTGGTGAGCAGTTCTTC. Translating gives CSVEGLAGARGEQFF.

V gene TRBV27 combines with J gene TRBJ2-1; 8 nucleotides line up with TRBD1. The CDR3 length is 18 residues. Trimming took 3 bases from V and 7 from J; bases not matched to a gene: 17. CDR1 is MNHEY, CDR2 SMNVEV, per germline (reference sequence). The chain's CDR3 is CASSFTPPGQGRGNEQFF. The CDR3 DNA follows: TGTGCCAGCAGTTTCACTCCCCCTGGACAGGGACGTGGGAATGAGCAGTTCTTC.

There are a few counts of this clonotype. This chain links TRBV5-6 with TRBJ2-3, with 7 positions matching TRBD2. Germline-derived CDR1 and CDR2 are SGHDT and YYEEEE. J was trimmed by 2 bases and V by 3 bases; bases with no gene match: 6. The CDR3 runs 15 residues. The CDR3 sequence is CASSSGAGSTDTQYF. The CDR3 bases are TGTGCCAGCAGCTCAGGAGCGGGGTCCACAGATACGCAGTATTTT.

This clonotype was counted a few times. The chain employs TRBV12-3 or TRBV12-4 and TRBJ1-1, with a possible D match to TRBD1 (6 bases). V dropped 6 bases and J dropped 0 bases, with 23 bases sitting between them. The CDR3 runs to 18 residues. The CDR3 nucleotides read TGTGCCAGCAGAGCACCCCGTACAGGGTTGCTATTGAACACTGAAGCTTTCTTT. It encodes CASRAPRTGLLLNTEAFF.

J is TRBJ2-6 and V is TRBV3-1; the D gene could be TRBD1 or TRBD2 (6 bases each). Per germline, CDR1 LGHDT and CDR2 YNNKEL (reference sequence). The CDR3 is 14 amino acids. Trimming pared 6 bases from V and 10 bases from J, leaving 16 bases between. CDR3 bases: TGTGCCAGCAGTCGGGACACCGGGAGTAACGTCCTGACTTTC. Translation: CASSRDTGSNVLTF. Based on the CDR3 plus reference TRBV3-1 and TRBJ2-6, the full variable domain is DTAVSQTPKYLVTQMGNDKSIKCEQNLGHDTMYWYKQDSKKFLKIMFSYNNKELIINETVPNRFSPKSPDKAHLNLHINSLELGDSAVYFCASSRDTGSNVLTFGAGSRLTVL.

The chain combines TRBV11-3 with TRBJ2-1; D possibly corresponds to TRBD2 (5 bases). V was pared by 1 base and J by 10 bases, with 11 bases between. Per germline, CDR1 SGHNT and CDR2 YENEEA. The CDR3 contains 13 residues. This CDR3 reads CASSLGSEREQFF. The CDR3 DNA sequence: TGTGCCAGCAGCTTAGGATCAGAGCGGGAGCAGTTCTTC.

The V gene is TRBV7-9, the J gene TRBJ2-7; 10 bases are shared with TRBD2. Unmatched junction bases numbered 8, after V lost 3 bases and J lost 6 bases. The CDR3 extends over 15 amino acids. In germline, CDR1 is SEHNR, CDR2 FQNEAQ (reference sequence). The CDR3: CASSLGSGRLGEQYV. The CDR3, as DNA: TGTGCCAGCAGCTTGGGTAGCGGGAGGCTCGGCGAGCAGTACGTC.

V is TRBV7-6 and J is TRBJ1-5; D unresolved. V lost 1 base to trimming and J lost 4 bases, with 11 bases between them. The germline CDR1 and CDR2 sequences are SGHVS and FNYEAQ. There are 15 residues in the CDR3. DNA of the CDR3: TGTGCCAGCAGCTTAGGATCGGGTGGGAATCAGCCCCAGCATTTT. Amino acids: CASSLGSGGNQPQHF.

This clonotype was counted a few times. CDR3 in amino acids: CASSNGGRNTEAFF. CDR3 in DNA: TGTGCCAGCAGTAACGGGGGCAGAAACACTGAAGCTTTCTTT. The J gene is TRBJ1-1, the V gene TRBV6-2 or TRBV6-3, with D maybe TRBD1 (6 bases). The ends were cut back, 5 bases at V and 2 bases at J, with 12 bases in the middle. The length of the CDR3 is 14 residues. The V gene's germline CDR1 is MNHEY and CDR2 SVGEGT.

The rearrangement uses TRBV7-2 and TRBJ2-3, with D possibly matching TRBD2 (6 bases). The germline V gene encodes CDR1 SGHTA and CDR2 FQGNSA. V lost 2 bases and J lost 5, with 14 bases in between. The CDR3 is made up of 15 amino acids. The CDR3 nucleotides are TGTGCCAGCAGCTTATGGCGGGATCTAGGAGATACGCAGTATTTT. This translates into CASSLWRDLGDTQYF.

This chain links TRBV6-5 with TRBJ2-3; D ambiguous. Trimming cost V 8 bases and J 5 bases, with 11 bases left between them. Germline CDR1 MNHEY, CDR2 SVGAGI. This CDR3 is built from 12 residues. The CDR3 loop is CASSRTKDTQYF. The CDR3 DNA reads TGTGCCAGCTCCCGCACCAAAGATACGCAGTATTTT.

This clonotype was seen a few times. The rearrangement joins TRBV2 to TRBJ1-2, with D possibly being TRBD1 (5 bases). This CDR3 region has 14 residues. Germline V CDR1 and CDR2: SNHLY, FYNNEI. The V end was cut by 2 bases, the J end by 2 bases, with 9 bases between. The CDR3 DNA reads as TGTGCCAGCAGTGAACAGGGAACCAACTATGGCTACACCTTC. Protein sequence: CASSEQGTNYGYTF.

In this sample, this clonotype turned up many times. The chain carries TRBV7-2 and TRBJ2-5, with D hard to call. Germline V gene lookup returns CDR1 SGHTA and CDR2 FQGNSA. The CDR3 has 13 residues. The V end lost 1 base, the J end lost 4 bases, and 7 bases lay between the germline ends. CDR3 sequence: CASSLGRSETQYF. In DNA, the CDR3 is TGTGCCAGCAGCTTAGGACGGTCAGAGACCCAGTACTTC.

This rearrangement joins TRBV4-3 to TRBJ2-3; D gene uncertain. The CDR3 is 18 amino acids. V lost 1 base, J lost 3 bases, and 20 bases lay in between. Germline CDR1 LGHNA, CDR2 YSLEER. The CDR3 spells CASSQGPLTRHRTDTQYF. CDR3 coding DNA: TGCGCCAGCAGCCAAGGCCCCCTGACGCGTCATCGAACAGATACGCAGTATTTT.

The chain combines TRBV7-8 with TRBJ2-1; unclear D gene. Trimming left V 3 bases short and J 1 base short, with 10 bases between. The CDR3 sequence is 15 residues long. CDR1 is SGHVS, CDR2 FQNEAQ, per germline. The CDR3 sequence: CASSFSSRSYNEQFF. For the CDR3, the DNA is TGTGCCAGCAGCTTTTCTAGTCGATCCTACAATGAGCAGTTCTTC.

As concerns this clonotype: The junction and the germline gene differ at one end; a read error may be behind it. The CDR3 DNA reads as TGTGCCAGCAGCCATCCAAGGACAGGGGCCTCTTCGATCGATGAGCAGTTCTTC. Encoded protein: CASSHPRTGASSIDEQFF. The chain joins TRBV4-1 to TRBJ2-1; 9 bases map to TRBD1. Germline loops: CDR1 MGHRA, CDR2 YSYEKL. This CDR3 region has 18 residues.

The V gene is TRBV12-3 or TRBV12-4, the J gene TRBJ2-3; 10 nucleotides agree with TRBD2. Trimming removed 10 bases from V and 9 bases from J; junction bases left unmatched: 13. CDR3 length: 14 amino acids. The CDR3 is CATRAVASGSTQYF. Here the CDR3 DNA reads TGTGCCACCCGCGCGGTGGCTAGCGGGAGCACGCAGTATTTT.

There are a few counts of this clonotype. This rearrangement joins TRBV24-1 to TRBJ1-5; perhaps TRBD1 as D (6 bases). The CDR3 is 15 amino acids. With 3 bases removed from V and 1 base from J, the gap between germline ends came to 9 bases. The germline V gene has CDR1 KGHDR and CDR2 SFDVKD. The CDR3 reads CATSDAGVSNQPQHF. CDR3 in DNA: TGTGCCACCAGTGATGCAGGGGTGAGCAATCAGCCCCAGCATTTT.

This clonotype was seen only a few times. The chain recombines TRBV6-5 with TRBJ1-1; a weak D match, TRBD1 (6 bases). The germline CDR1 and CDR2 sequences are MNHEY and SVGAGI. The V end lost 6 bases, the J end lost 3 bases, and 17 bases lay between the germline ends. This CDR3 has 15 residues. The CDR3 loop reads CASRPPADRYTEAFF. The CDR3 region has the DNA TGTGCCAGCAGACCACCTGCGGACAGATACACTGAAGCTTTCTTT.

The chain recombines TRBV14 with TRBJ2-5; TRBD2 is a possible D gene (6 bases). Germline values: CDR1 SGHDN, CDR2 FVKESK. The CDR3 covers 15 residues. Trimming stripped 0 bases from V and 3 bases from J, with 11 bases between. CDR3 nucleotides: TGTGCCAGCAGCCAAGATACAGCGGGTAAAGAGACCCAGTACTTC. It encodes CASSQDTAGKETQYF.

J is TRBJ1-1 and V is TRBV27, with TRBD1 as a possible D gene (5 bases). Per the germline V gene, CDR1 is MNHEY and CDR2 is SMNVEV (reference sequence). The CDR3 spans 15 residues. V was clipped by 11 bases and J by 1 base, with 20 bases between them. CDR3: CAVRNFYGGNTEAFF. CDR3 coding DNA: TGTGCCGTAAGAAATTTTTATGGGGGGAACACTGAAGCTTTCTTT.

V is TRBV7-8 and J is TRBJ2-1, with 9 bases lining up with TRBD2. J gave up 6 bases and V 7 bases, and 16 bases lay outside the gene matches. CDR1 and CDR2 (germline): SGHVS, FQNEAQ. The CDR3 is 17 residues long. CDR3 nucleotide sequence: TGTGCCAGCAAGGTGGGGAACAGCGGGAGGCCCTCCAATGAGCAGTTCTTC. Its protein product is CASKVGNSGRPSNEQFF.

The CDR3 nucleotides read TGCAGTGCCCCTACCCTAGCGGGAGGCTTTGAGCAGTTCTTC. As protein: CSAPTLAGGFEQFF. This sequence joins TRBV20-1 and TRBJ2-1; 11 bases line up with TRBD2. V lost 6 bases to trimming and J lost 9 bases; unmatched junction nucleotides: 10. Germline V gene sequence: CDR1 DFQATT, CDR2 SNEGSKA (reference sequence). This CDR3 spans 14 amino acids.

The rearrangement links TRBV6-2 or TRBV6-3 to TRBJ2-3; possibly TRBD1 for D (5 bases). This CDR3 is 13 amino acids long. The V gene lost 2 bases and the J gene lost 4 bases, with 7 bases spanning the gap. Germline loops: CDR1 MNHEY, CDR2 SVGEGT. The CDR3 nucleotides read TGTGCCAGCAGTTACGTCAGGGCAGATACGCAGTATTTT. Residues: CASSYVRADTQYF.

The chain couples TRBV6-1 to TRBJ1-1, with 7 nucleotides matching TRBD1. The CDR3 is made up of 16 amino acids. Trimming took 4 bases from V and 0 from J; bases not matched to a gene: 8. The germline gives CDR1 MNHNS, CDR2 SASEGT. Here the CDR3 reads CASSARGDRMNTEAFF. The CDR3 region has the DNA TGTGCCAGCAGTGCCAGAGGGGACAGAATGAACACTGAAGCTTTCTTT.

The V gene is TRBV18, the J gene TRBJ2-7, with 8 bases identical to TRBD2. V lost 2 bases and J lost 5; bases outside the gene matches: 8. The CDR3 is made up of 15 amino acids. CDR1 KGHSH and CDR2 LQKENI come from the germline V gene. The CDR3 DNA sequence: TGTGCCAGCTCACCATTAGGACTAGCTGGCCACGAGCAGTACGTC. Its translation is CASSPLGLAGHEQYV.